Below, 24 T cell receptor beta chains from the same sample are listed, as sequenced in a study of blood T cell repertoires in COVID-19. This table comes from immunoSEQ multiplex PCR, and its TCRdb copy is limited to in-frame clones, with some not included. The table has a few hundred thousand clones, 86% seen once. The sequenced sample was peripheral blood. The receptors originated from a man aged 60 to 69 with acute or convalescent COVID-19.

The V gene is TRBV2, the J gene TRBJ1-4, with 8 bases fitting TRBD1. V trimming: 4 bases; J trimming: 0 bases; junction bases outside the gene matches: 1. The germline CDR1 and CDR2 sequences are SNHLY and FYNNEI. This CDR3 region has 15 residues. The CDR3 DNA sequence: TGTGCCAGCAGTGGGGGACAGGCAACTAATGAAAAACTGTTTTTT. This codes for CASSGGQATNEKLFF.

The V and J genes are TRBV7-2 and TRBJ1-3, with D hard to call. V was trimmed by 11 bases and J by 0 bases, leaving 14 bases between them. CDR1 and CDR2 from the germline V gene are SGHTA and FQGNSA. The CDR3 runs to 14 residues. The CDR3: CAVATPGSGNTIYF. As DNA, the CDR3 is TGTGCCGTCGCTACACCGGGCTCTGGAAACACCATATATTTT.

The genes are TRBV29-1 and TRBJ2-3; maybe TRBD2 (5 bases). The germline V gene encodes CDR1 SQVTM and CDR2 ANQGSEA. The CDR3 runs 12 residues. The CDR3 region has the DNA TGCAGGGCCGGGATCAGCACAGATACGCAGTATTTT. It translates to CRAGISTDTQYF.

The chain couples TRBV11-2 to TRBJ1-2; 7 bases fit TRBD1. Germline V gene lookup returns CDR1 SGHAT and CDR2 FQNNGV. Trimming took 2 bases from V and 6 from J; bases not matched to a gene: 9. The CDR3 is made up of 15 amino acids. CDR3 protein: CASSLMRQGGHGYTF. CDR3 nucleotide sequence: TGTGCCAGCAGCTTAATGAGACAGGGAGGCCATGGCTACACCTTC.

A remark on this clone: The sample carries other DNA sequences with the same CDR3. This chain links TRBV28 with TRBJ2-7; 11 nucleotides match TRBD2. Trimming took 5 bases from V and 0 from J; bases not matched to a gene: 3. This CDR3 contains 15 residues. The germline CDR1 and CDR2 sequences are MDHEN and SYDVKM. The CDR3 loop is CASSPGTSGSYEQYF. CDR3 in DNA: TGTGCCAGCAGTCCCGGGACTAGCGGCTCCTACGAGCAGTACTTC.

The chain links TRBV15 to TRBJ1-3, with D uncertain. V was pared by 0 bases and J by 7 bases, with 13 bases between. Germline values: CDR1 LNHNV, CDR2 YYDKDF (reference sequence). CDR3 length: 15 amino acids. The CDR3 region has the DNA TGTGCCACCAGCAGAGACGTGAGCGGGGTCAACACCATATATTTT. It encodes CATSRDVSGVNTIYF.

V gene TRBV7-9 combines with J gene TRBJ2-7; 8 nucleotides align to TRBD1. This CDR3 region has 19 residues. J was trimmed by 0 bases and V by 1 base; bases with no gene match: 14. Germline CDR1 and CDR2: SEHNR and FQNEAQ (reference sequence). The CDR3 loop is CASSLGALQGGPVSYEQYF. In DNA form, the CDR3 reads TGTGCCAGCAGCTTAGGGGCACTACAGGGGGGACCTGTCTCCTACGAGCAGTACTTC. The variable domain in full, with the rest retrieved from reference TRBV7-9 and TRBJ2-7, is DTGVSQNPRHKITKRGQNVTFRCDPISEHNRLYWYRQTLGQGPEFLTYFQNEAQLEKSRLLSDRFSAERPKGSFSTLEIQRTEQGDSAMYLCASSLGALQGGPVSYEQYFGPGTRLTVT.

The chain carries TRBV9 and TRBJ2-1, with D unresolved. V was cut by 0 bases and J by 0 bases, with 13 bases left in between. This CDR3 has 17 residues. Germline CDR1 reads SGDLS; CDR2 reads YYNGEE. The DNA of the CDR3 is TGTGCCAGCAGCGTAGGTCACGGGTGGAGCTCCTACAATGAGCAGTTCTTC. Protein product: CASSVGHGWSSYNEQFF.

With regard to this clone: This sample includes further DNA sequences coding for the same CDR3. This chain connects TRBV4-1 to TRBJ2-3; 8 nucleotides match TRBD1. CDR3 size: 14 residues. In germline, CDR1 is MGHRA, CDR2 YSYEKL. Trimming cost V 4 bases and J 3 bases; bases outside gene matches: 3. The CDR3 DNA sequence: TGCGCCAGCAGCCTTGGACAGGGAACAGATACGCAGTATTTT. Its translation: CASSLGQGTDTQYF.

This CDR3 is CASSILRDPNTEAFF. CDR3 in DNA: TGTGCCAGCAGCATCCTCAGGGATCCGAACACTGAAGCTTTCTTT. The chain employs TRBV21-1 and TRBJ1-1; the table's D gene call, TRBD1, was not cross checked with the DNA. TRBV21-1 is an annotated pseudogene. This CDR3 contains 15 residues.

The rearrangement uses TRBV4-3 and TRBJ2-1; 10 nucleotides align to TRBD2. The J segment lost 7 bases and the V segment lost 4 bases, leaving 7 bases of the junction unmatched. Looked up from germline, CDR1 is LGHNA and CDR2 is YSLEER. CDR3 size: 15 residues. The CDR3, as DNA: TGCGCCAGCAGCCTCAGCGGGAGGGCCGGAAATGAGCAGTTCTTC. Translating it yields CASSLSGRAGNEQFF.

The V call is TRBV7-3, the J call TRBJ2-1; TRBD2 agrees at 8 bases. Germline V gives CDR1 SGHTA, CDR2 FQGTGA. This CDR3 contains 13 residues. CDR3 region: CASWRGAYNEQFF. The CDR3 coding sequence is TGTGCAAGCTGGCGGGGGGCCTACAATGAGCAGTTCTTC.

V is TRBV4-3 and J is TRBJ2-1; 7 bases agree with TRBD1. Germline CDR1 and CDR2: LGHNA and YSLEER. V lost 5 bases, J lost 2 bases, and 6 bases stayed unmatched. The CDR3 spans 15 residues. The CDR3 bases are TGCGCCAGCAGCGCCTCCGGGACAGCCTACAATGAGCAGTTCTTC. This encodes CASSASGTAYNEQFF.

Worth noting for this clone: The junction departs from the called germline gene at one end, perhaps through a read error. The rearrangement uses TRBV28 and TRBJ2-5, with 12 bases identical to TRBD1. The CDR3 covers 15 residues. Germline-derived CDR1 and CDR2 are MDHEN and SYDVKM. DNA of the CDR3: TGTGCCAGCAGTCCATCGGGACAGGGGGCTGCCTTGTCGGACTTC. Translated: CASSPSGQGAALSDF.

This rearrangement joins TRBV7-9 to TRBJ1-2; TRBD1 aligns across 10 bases. The CDR3 length is 16 residues. Germline V CDR1 and CDR2: SEHNR, FQNEAQ (reference sequence). V shed 2 bases, J shed 2 bases, and the junction held 5 bases outside the gene matches. The CDR3: CASSLSRGQGNYGYTF. The CDR3 nucleotides are TGTGCCAGCAGCTTATCCCGGGGACAGGGGAACTATGGCTACACCTTC. Drawing the rest from reference TRBV7-9 and TRBJ1-2, the complete variable domain is DTGVSQNPRHKITKRGQNVTFRCDPISEHNRLYWYRQTLGQGPEFLTYFQNEAQLEKSRLLSDRFSAERPKGSFSTLEIQRTEQGDSAMYLCASSLSRGQGNYGYTFGSGTRLTVV.

The chain has TRBV7-9 and TRBJ2-5; D may be TRBD2 (5 bases). Germline assignment: CDR1 SEHNR and CDR2 FQNEAQ (reference sequence). The CDR3 extends over 14 amino acids. Trimming pared 6 bases from V and 5 bases from J, leaving 16 bases between. This chain's CDR3 is CASRRSGGEETQYF. CDR3 DNA: TGTGCCAGCAGGCGTTCAGGTGGGGAGGAGACCCAGTACTTC.

The DNA for the CDR3 is TGTGCCAGCATCCTTCCGGGACTAGCGGGCCGCCCCGGGAGTACGCAGTATTTT. Translating gives CASILPGLAGRPGSTQYF. V and J are TRBV5-8 and TRBJ2-3; 12 bases map to TRBD2. The CDR3 consists of 18 residues. The germline gives CDR1 SGHTS, CDR2 YDEGEE. Unmatched junction bases numbered 19, after V lost 6 bases and J lost 8 bases. The full variable domain, its missing parts supplied by reference TRBV5-8 and TRBJ2-3, is EAGVTQSPTHLIKTRGQQATLRCSPISGHTSVYWYQQALGLGLQFLLWYDEGEERNRGNFPPRFSGRQFPNYSSELNVNALELEDSALYLCASILPGLAGRPGSTQYFGPGTRLTVL.

The V call is TRBV19, the J call TRBJ2-7; 10 positions agree with TRBD1. Germline V gene sequence: CDR1 LNHDA, CDR2 SQIVND (reference sequence). The CDR3 is 14 amino acids. Trimming removed 5 bases from V and 3 bases from J; junction bases left unmatched: 4. The CDR3 region has the DNA TGTGCCAGTAGTCTCCGGGACAGGGGCTACGAGCAGTACTTC. Translating it yields CASSLRDRGYEQYF.

The chain joins TRBV7-3 to TRBJ1-2, with 7 bases matching TRBD1. The CDR3 sequence is 15 residues long. Germline V gene sequence: CDR1 SGHTA, CDR2 FQGTGA. J was trimmed by 5 bases and V by 2 bases; bases with no gene match: 8. The CDR3 DNA sequence: TGTGCCAGCAGCTTAGATACAGGGGACCCTTATGGCTACACCTTC. It codes for CASSLDTGDPYGYTF.

This sequence joins TRBV4-2 and TRBJ1-2, with D uncertain. V was trimmed by 5 bases and J by 8 bases, leaving 21 bases between them. CDR1 and CDR2 (germline): LGHNA, YNFKEQ. The CDR3 length is 15 residues. The CDR3 nucleotides are TGTGCCAGCAGCACCACTGGAGCCCAGTCTCGCGGCTACACCTTC. Protein product: CASSTTGAQSRGYTF.

This clone was seen ten or more times. The chain carries TRBV28 and TRBJ2-7, with 7 bases fitting TRBD1. This CDR3 contains 15 residues. The junction had 15 bases not matched to a gene; V was cut back by 6 bases and J by 7 bases. Germline CDR1 and CDR2: MDHEN and SYDVKM. The CDR3: CASSRSTGKWWEQYF. DNA of the CDR3: TGTGCCAGCAGCCGCTCGACAGGGAAGTGGTGGGAGCAGTACTTC.

The chain employs TRBV19 and TRBJ1-1, with D perhaps TRBD1 (6 bases). CDR1 is LNHDA, CDR2 SQIVND, per germline (reference sequence). V lost 3 bases and J 3 bases, leaving 14 bases between the germline ends. The CDR3 is 15 residues long. The CDR3 protein is CASSIWSDSDTEAFF. The CDR3 bases are TGTGCCAGTAGTATCTGGTCGGACAGCGACACTGAAGCTTTCTTT.

V is TRBV29-1 and J is TRBJ1-2; D gene ambiguous. This CDR3 spans 13 amino acids. V was shortened by 4 bases and J by 4 bases, with 13 bases between the two germline ends. Germline V lookup: CDR1 SQVTM, CDR2 ANQGSEA. CDR3 sequence (DNA): TGCAGCGTTGCCCTGTCGGCGGGCTATGGCTACACCTTC. This translates into CSVALSAGYGYTF.

This sequence joins TRBV18 and TRBJ1-1; 7 bases agree with TRBD1. J was trimmed by 5 bases and V by 7 bases; bases with no gene match: 10. The germline gives CDR1 KGHSH, CDR2 LQKENI. CDR3 length: 14 amino acids. The CDR3, as DNA: TGTGCCAGCTTGAGGGACAGCGGTAAGACTGAAGCTTTCTTT. The encoded protein is CASLRDSGKTEAFF. The full variable domain, in which reference TRBV18 and TRBJ1-1 provide the parts outside the CDR3, is NAGVMQNPRHLVRRRGQEARLRCSPMKGHSHVYWYRQLPEEGLKFMVYLQKENIIDESGMPKERFSAEFPKEGPSILRIQQVVRGDSAAYFCASLRDSGKTEAFFGQGTRLTVV.